One and the same sample provided the 4 T cell receptor beta chains below, sequenced in a study of cytomegalovirus exposure and HLA in healthy donors. The study ran its PCR with 60 Vbeta and 13 Jbeta primers. Clones were sequenced by immunoSEQ multiplex PCR, and TCRdb holds only the in-frame ones, with some missing. The repertoire consists of around 150,000 clones, with about two thirds occurring once and the leading ten covering 2% to 3%. The sequencing input was PBMCs. The receptors derive from a woman in her 40s in good health and CMV-seronegative.

The chain recombines TRBV12-5 with TRBJ1-1; 7 bases match TRBD1. Germline values: CDR1 LGHNT, CDR2 FRNRAP. V lost 7 bases, J lost 1 base, and 3 bases stayed unmatched. The CDR3 is made up of 13 amino acids. The CDR3 loop reads CASETGANTEAFF. The CDR3 bases are TGTGCTAGTGAAACAGGGGCGAACACTGAAGCTTTCTTT.

Only a few counts were recorded for this clone. The chain couples TRBV2 to TRBJ1-2; 7 nucleotides match TRBD1. V gave up 6 bases and J gave up 0 bases; unmatched junction bases: 7. Germline values: CDR1 SNHLY, CDR2 FYNNEI. The CDR3 contains 15 residues. CDR3 nucleotides: TGTGCCAGCAGAACGACAGGGCCCTCTAACTATGGCTACACCTTC. Protein: CASRTTGPSNYGYTF.

CDR3 residues: CASSPTTLVTEQFF. In DNA form, the CDR3 reads TGTGCCAGCAGCCCGACGACACTAGTCACTGAGCAGTTCTTC. This chain joins TRBV7-3 and TRBJ2-1, with D possibly matching TRBD2 (5 bases). Trimming shortened V by 5 bases and J by 9 bases, and 17 bases separated the two germline ends. In germline, CDR1 is SGHTA, CDR2 FQGTGA. This CDR3 region has 14 residues.

V gene TRBV5-1 combines with J gene TRBJ2-2, with 7 bases aligning to TRBD1. V lost 6 bases and J lost 0; bases outside the gene matches: 8. Germline loops: CDR1 SGHRS, CDR2 YFSETQ. This CDR3 spans 16 amino acids. The CDR3 DNA is TGCGCCAGCACGAGAACCGGGACAGCGAACACCGGGGAGCTGTTTTTT. Translation gives CASTRTGTANTGELFF.